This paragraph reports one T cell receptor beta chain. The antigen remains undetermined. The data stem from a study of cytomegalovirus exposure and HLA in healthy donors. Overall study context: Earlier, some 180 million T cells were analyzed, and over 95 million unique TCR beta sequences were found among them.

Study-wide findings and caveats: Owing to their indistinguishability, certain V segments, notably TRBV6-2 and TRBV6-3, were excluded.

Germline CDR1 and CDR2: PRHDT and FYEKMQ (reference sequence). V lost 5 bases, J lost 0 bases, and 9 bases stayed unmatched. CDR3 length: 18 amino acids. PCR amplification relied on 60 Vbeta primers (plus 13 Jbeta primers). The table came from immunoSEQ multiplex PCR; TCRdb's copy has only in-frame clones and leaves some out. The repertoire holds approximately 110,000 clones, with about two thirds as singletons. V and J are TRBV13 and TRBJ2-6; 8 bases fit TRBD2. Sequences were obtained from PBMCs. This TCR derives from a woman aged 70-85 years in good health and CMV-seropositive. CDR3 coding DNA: TGTGCCAGCAGCCTACTAGCGGCGACATACTCTGGGGCCAACGTCCTGACTTTC. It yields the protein CASSLLAATYSGANVLTF.